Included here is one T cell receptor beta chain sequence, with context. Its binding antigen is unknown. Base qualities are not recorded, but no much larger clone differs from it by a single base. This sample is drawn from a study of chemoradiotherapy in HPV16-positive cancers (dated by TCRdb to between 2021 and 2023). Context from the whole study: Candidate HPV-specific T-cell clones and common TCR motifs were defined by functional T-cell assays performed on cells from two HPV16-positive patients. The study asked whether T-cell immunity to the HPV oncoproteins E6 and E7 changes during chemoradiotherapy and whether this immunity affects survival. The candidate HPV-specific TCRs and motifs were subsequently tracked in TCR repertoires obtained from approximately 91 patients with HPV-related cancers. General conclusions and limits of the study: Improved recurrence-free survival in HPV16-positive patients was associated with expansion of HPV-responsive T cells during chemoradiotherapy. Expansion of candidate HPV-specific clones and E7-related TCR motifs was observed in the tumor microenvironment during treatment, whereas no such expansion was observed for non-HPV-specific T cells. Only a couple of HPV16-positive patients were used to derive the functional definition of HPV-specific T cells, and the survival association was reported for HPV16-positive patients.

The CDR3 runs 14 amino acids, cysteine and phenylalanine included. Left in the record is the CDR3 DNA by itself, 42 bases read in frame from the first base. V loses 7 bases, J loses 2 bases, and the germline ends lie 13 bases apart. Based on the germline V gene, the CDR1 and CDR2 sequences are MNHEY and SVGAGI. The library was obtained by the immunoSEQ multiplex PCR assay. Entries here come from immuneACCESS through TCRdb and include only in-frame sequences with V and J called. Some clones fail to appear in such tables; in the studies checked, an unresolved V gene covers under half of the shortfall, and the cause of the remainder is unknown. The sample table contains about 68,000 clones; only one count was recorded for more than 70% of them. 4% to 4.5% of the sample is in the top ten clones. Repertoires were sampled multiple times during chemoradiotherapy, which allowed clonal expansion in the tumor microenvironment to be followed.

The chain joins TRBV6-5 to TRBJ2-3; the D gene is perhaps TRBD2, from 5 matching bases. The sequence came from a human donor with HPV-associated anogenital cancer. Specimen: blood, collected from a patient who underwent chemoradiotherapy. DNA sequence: TGTGCCAGCACCAACGGACTTCCCACAGATACGCAGTATTTT. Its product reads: CASTNGLPTDTQYF.